These 25 T cell receptor beta chains were sequenced from one sample in a study of cytomegalovirus exposure and HLA in healthy donors. Primers for the PCR totalled 60 Vbeta and 13 Jbeta. Clones were sequenced by immunoSEQ multiplex PCR, and TCRdb holds only the in-frame ones, with some missing. The top ten hold 3.5% to 4.5% of the sample, which has about 120,000 clones, roughly 70% seen once. The sample comprised PBMCs. These TCRs come from a man aged 25-40 years in good health and CMV-seronegative.

This clone has just one count. The chain carries TRBV27 and TRBJ2-7, with 12 bases that match TRBD1. The junction had 9 bases not matched to a gene; V was cut back by 5 bases and J by 4 bases. CDR1 and CDR2 (germline): MNHEY, SMNVEV (reference sequence). The CDR3 is made up of 16 amino acids. CDR3 residues: CASSPRPGQGAYEQYF. DNA for the CDR3: TGTGCCAGCAGTCCCAGGCCGGGACAGGGGGCTTACGAGCAGTACTTC.

This chain links TRBV13 with TRBJ2-3; D might be TRBD2 (5 bases). Germline lookup yields CDR1 PRHDT and CDR2 FYEKMQ (reference sequence). The CDR3 has 15 residues. With 5 bases removed from V and 2 bases from J, the gap between germline ends came to 14 bases. The CDR3 nucleotides are TGTGCCAGCAGCCCCGGAGTGGGAGACACAGATACGCAGTATTTT. It codes for CASSPGVGDTDTQYF.

The chain uses TRBV6-4 and TRBJ2-7; 9 bases agree with TRBD2. After removal of 3 bases from V and 2 bases from J, the junction contained 5 bases not matched to a gene. Per germline, CDR1 MRHNA and CDR2 SNTAGT. CDR3 size: 15 residues. The CDR3 sequence is CASSELAGAAYEQYF. DNA for the CDR3: TGTGCCAGCAGTGAACTAGCGGGCGCCGCCTACGAGCAGTACTTC.

The rearrangement joins TRBV9 to TRBJ2-5, with TRBD1 identical over 10 bases. This CDR3 comprises 15 residues. The trim removed 4 bases at V and 3 bases at J, leaving 6 bases unmatched. Germline V gene sequence: CDR1 SGDLS, CDR2 YYNGEE. The CDR3 DNA is TGTGCCAGCAGCCGAACCGGGACAGGGGAAGAGACCCAGTACTTC. Translated: CASSRTGTGEETQYF.

Remarks on this clone: Within the sample, other DNA sequences also encode this same CDR3. The chain couples TRBV7-3 to TRBJ2-7; TRBD2 agrees at 7 bases. The CDR3 is 17 residues long. J lost 3 bases, V lost 5 bases, and 16 bases had no gene match. Germline V gene data show CDR1 as SGHTA and CDR2 as FQGTGA. CDR3 sequence (DNA): TGTGCCAGCAGCCCCGTGGCGGGGGTCCTAAACGACTACGAGCAGTACTTC. The encoded protein is CASSPVAGVLNDYEQYF.

The table lists this clone with a few counts. The chain employs TRBV6-1 and TRBJ2-1, with 7 bases aligning to TRBD1. Germline CDR1 is MNHNS and CDR2 is SASEGT. V gave up 2 bases and J gave up 1 base; unmatched junction bases: 2. The CDR3 consists of 15 residues. CDR3: CASSEQGESYNEQFF. The CDR3 nucleotides are TGTGCCAGCAGTGAACAGGGGGAATCCTACAATGAGCAGTTCTTC.

V gene TRBV6-5 combines with J gene TRBJ1-1, with a weak D call TRBD1 (6 bases). The CDR3 has 16 residues. Germline V lookup: CDR1 MNHEY, CDR2 SVGAGI. With 2 bases removed from V and 0 bases from J, the gap between germline ends came to 13 bases. This chain's CDR3 is CASSYTFGGLNTEAFF. In nucleotides, the CDR3 is TGTGCCAGCAGTTACACTTTTGGGGGCTTGAACACTGAAGCTTTCTTT.

This rearrangement joins TRBV5-1 to TRBJ2-3; TRBD2 aligns across 10 bases. V dropped 0 bases and J dropped 6; count of bases not matched to a gene: 4. Germline values: CDR1 SGHRS, CDR2 YFSETQ. This CDR3 spans 15 amino acids. The CDR3 coding sequence is TGCGCCAGCAGCTTGGCCCTAGCGGGGGCCGATACGCAGTATTTT. Protein sequence: CASSLALAGADTQYF.

The rearrangement links TRBV6-6 to TRBJ2-1; 7 bases match TRBD2. Germline assignment: CDR1 MNHNY and CDR2 SVGAGI (reference sequence). The trim removed 6 bases at V and 4 bases at J, leaving 6 bases unmatched. CDR3 length equals 14 residues. CDR3: CASRSASGYNEQFF. The CDR3 nucleotides read TGTGCCAGCAGGTCCGCTAGCGGATACAATGAGCAGTTCTTC.

The genes are TRBV7-2 and TRBJ1-4; D unresolved. Germline CDR1 reads SGHTA; CDR2 reads FQGNSA. CDR3 length equals 15 residues. V dropped 0 bases and J dropped 4 bases, with 9 bases sitting between them. Here the CDR3 reads CASSLAHSINEKLFF. The DNA for the CDR3 is TGTGCCAGCAGCTTAGCTCACAGTATTAATGAAAAACTGTTTTTT.

Points on this clone: The junction departs from the called germline gene at one end, perhaps through a read error. The rearrangement links TRBV2 to TRBJ2-1; D is undetermined. The CDR3 runs 15 residues. Germline-derived CDR1 and CDR2 are SNHLY and FYNNEI. The CDR3 protein is CASSEASRPYNGQFF. Written as DNA, the CDR3 is TGTGCCAGCAGTGAAGCTAGCAGACCCTACAATGGGCAGTTCTTC.

This clone occurred once. The chain recombines TRBV30 with TRBJ2-2; TRBD2 matches 7 bases. The CDR3 contains 14 residues. The V gene's germline CDR1 is GTSNPN and CDR2 SVGIG (reference sequence). Losses at the gene ends were 4 bases for V and 2 bases for J; bases not matched to a gene: 4. In DNA, the CDR3 is TGTGCCTGGAAACCTAGCGGAAACACCGGGGAGCTGTTTTTT. Its translation: CAWKPSGNTGELFF.

This clone appeared once. The gene calls are TRBV2 and TRBJ2-3; tentative D call: TRBD1 (6 bases). CDR3 length: 15 residues. Germline CDR1 is SNHLY and CDR2 is FYNNEI. Deletions cut 6 bases from V and 4 bases from J, with 17 bases between. In DNA form, the CDR3 reads TGTGCCAGCAGCCACCGGGCCAGGGGATCAGATACGCAGTATTTT. This gives the protein CASSHRARGSDTQYF.

The V gene is TRBV28, the J gene TRBJ1-6; 8 bases match TRBD1. The CDR3 has 17 residues. CDR1 is MDHEN and CDR2 is SYDVKM in the germline V gene. The junction had 14 bases not matched to a gene; V was cut back by 6 bases and J by 7 bases. In DNA, the CDR3 is TGTGCCAGCAGCCGAGCTTTAGGACAGGGTATGAATTCACCCCTCCACTTT. Its protein is CASSRALGQGMNSPLHF.

This sequence joins TRBV6-6 and TRBJ2-2; 9 bases align to TRBD2. This CDR3 contains 16 residues. Germline CDR1 MNHNY, CDR2 SVGAGI (reference sequence). Trimming removed 6 bases from V and 5 bases from J; junction bases left unmatched: 10. The CDR3 region has the DNA TGTGCCAGCAGCCCCCCCGCGGGGGGGCATACCGGGGAGCTGTTTTTT. Translation: CASSPPAGGHTGELFF.

The rearrangement uses TRBV5-6 and TRBJ2-3; perhaps TRBD1 as D (5 bases). V dropped 1 base and J dropped 0 bases, with 15 bases sitting between them. Per the germline V gene, CDR1 is SGHDT and CDR2 is YYEEEE. The CDR3 runs to 17 residues. The CDR3 sequence: CASSLLGQVPSTDTQYF. CDR3 nucleotide sequence: TGTGCCAGCAGCTTGTTGGGGCAGGTCCCTAGCACAGATACGCAGTATTTT.

The gene calls are TRBV30 and TRBJ1-6, with 9 bases matching TRBD1. The CDR3 is made up of 11 amino acids. Germline CDR1 is GTSNPN and CDR2 is SVGIG (reference sequence). J gave up 14 bases and V 2 bases, and 1 base lay outside the gene matches. In DNA form, the CDR3 reads TGTGCCTGGAGTTGGACAGGGGCCCTCCACTTT. Amino acids: CAWSWTGALHF.

The chain recombines TRBV5-6 with TRBJ1-5; unclear D gene. Germline assignment: CDR1 SGHDT and CDR2 YYEEEE. The CDR3 runs 15 residues. V lost 3 bases, J lost 4 bases, and 14 bases lay in between. The CDR3 region is CASSSTNRENQPQHF. The CDR3, as DNA: TGTGCCAGCAGCTCGACCAACAGAGAGAATCAGCCCCAGCATTTT.

The rearrangement uses TRBV11-2 and TRBJ2-7; 8 nucleotides match TRBD1. CDR1 and CDR2 from the germline V gene are SGHAT and FQNNGV. The CDR3 loop spans 16 amino acids. V shed 5 bases, J shed 2 bases, and the junction held 11 bases outside the gene matches. The CDR3 bases are TGTGCCAGCAGCCCTGTGGCTCGACAGGGGACCTACGAGCAGTACTTC. This encodes CASSPVARQGTYEQYF.

This clone has just a few counts. The genes are TRBV27 and TRBJ2-3; the match to TRBD2 covers 13 bases. CDR3 length: 17 residues. The germline gives CDR1 MNHEY, CDR2 SMNVEV (reference sequence). The V gene end was trimmed by 5 bases and the J gene end by 2 bases; junction bases not matched to a gene: 7. The CDR3 DNA is TGTGCCAGCAGTCGACTAGCGGGGGGCTTGTACACAGATACGCAGTATTTT. Its translation: CASSRLAGGLYTDTQYF.

The rearrangement links TRBV27 to TRBJ1-6; 10 nucleotides match TRBD1. Germline values: CDR1 MNHEY, CDR2 SMNVEV (reference sequence). The junction had 8 bases not matched to a gene; V was cut back by 5 bases and J by 7 bases. The CDR3 sequence is 16 residues long. CDR3: CASSPRTGQGNSPLHF. CDR3 bases: TGTGCCAGCAGTCCACGGACGGGACAGGGGAATTCACCCCTCCACTTT.

This clone was picked up a small number of times. The rearrangement links TRBV4-1 to TRBJ1-1; 8 bases match TRBD1. The CDR3 runs 15 residues. The V segment lost 1 base and the J segment 4 bases; nucleotides outside the gene matches: 5. Germline V gene sequence: CDR1 MGHRA, CDR2 YSYEKL. CDR3 bases: TGCGCCAGCAGCCAAGTGGGGACAGGTAGCACTGAAGCTTTCTTT. Translating gives CASSQVGTGSTEAFF.

CDR3 sequence (DNA): TGTGCCAGCAGTGCCTGGGCAGTAAACACTGAAGCTTTCTTT. Protein: CASSAWAVNTEAFF. The chain has TRBV28 and TRBJ1-1; D remains unclear. Trimming removed 5 bases from V and 2 bases from J, with 12 bases in between. CDR3 length equals 14 residues. The V gene's germline CDR1 is MDHEN and CDR2 SYDVKM.

V gene TRBV6-1 combines with J gene TRBJ2-3; tentatively, D is TRBD2 (7 bases). This CDR3 contains 15 residues. Germline V gene data show CDR1 as MNHNS and CDR2 as SASEGT. V was cut by 9 bases and J by 2 bases, with 18 bases left in between. In nucleotides, the CDR3 is TGTGCCAGTGGCGTGGGGGGGGCGCCCACAGATACGCAGTATTTT. Amino acids: CASGVGGAPTDTQYF.

About this clone: Other DNA sequences from this sample encode an identical CDR3 as well. V is TRBV7-9 and J is TRBJ1-5; D unclear. The ends were cut back, 1 base at V and 1 base at J, with 11 bases in the middle. Germline V CDR1 and CDR2: SEHNR, FQNEAQ (reference sequence). The CDR3 covers 16 residues. The CDR3 region is CASSLGGVGSNQPQHF. The CDR3, as DNA: TGTGCCAGCAGCTTAGGGGGAGTCGGGAGCAATCAGCCCCAGCATTTT.